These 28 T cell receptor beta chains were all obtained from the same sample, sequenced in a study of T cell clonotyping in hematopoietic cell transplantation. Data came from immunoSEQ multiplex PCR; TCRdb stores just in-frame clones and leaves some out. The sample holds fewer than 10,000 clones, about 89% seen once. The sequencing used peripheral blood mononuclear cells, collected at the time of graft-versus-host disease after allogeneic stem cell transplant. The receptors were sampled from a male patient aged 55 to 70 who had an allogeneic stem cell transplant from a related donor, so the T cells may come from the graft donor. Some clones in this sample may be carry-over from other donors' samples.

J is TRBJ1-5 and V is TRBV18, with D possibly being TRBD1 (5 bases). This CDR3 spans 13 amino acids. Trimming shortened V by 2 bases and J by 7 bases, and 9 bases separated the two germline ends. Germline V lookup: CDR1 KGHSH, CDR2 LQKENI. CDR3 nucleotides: TGTGCCAGCTCACCAGGGGGGACCCAGCCCCAGCATTTT. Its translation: CASSPGGTQPQHF.

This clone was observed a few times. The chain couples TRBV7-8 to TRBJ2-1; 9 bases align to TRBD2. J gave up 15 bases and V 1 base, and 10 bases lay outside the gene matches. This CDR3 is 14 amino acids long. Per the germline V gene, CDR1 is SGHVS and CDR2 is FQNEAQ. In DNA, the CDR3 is TGTGCCAGCAGCTTAGTAGTGACTAGCGGTCACCCGTTCTTC. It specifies CASSLVVTSGHPFF.

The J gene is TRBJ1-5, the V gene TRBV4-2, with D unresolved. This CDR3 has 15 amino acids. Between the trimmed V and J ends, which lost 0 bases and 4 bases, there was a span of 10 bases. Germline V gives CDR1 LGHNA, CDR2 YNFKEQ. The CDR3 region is CASSQEFRGNQPQHF. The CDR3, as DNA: TGTGCCAGCAGCCAAGAATTTCGGGGAAATCAGCCCCAGCATTTT.

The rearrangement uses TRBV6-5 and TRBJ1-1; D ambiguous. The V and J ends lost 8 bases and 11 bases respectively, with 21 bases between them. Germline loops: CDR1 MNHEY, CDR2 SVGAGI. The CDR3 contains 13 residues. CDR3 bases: TGTGCCAGCGCAAGACGGGCCTCCAGACGGGCTTTCTTT. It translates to CASARRASRRAFF.

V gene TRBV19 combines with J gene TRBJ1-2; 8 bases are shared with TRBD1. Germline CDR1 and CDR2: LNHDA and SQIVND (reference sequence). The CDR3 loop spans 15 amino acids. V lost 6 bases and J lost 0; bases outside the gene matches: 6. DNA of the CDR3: TGTGCCAGTAGGACAGGGGCCCTAGCTAACTATGGCTACACCTTC. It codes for CASRTGALANYGYTF.

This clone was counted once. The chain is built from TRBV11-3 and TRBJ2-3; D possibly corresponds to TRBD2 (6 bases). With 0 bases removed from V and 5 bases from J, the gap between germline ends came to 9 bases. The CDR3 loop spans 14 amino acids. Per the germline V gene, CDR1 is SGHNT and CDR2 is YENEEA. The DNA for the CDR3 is TGTGCCAGCAGCTTAGATACGGGGGTAGATACGCAGTATTTT. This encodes CASSLDTGVDTQYF.

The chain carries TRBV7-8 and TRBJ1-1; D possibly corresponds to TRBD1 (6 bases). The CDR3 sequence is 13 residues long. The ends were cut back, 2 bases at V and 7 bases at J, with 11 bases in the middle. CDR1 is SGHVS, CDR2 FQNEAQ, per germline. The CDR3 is CASSLRGAGEAFF. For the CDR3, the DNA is TGTGCCAGCAGCTTACGGGGGGCCGGTGAAGCTTTCTTT.

The CDR3 region is CATSTDRNYGYTF. The CDR3 DNA sequence: TGTGCCACCAGCACGGACAGGAACTATGGCTACACCTTC. This chain connects TRBV15 to TRBJ1-2; 7 bases align to TRBD1. V lost 4 bases to trimming and J lost 2 bases; unmatched junction nucleotides: 1. The CDR3 is 13 amino acids. Germline assignment: CDR1 LNHNV and CDR2 YYDKDF (reference sequence).

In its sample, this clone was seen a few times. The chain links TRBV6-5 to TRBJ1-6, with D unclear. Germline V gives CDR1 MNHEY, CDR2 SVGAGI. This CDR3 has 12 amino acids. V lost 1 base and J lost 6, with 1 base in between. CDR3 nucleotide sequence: TGTGCCAGCAGTTACTTTAATTCACCCCTCCACTTT. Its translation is CASSYFNSPLHF.

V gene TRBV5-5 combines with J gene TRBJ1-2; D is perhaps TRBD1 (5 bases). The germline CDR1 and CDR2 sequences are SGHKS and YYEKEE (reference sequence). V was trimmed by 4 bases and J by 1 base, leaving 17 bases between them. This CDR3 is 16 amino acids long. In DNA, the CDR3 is TGTGCCAGCAGCCCTTTTGGGGGAGGGGTTAACTATGGCTACACCTTC. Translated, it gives CASSPFGGGVNYGYTF.

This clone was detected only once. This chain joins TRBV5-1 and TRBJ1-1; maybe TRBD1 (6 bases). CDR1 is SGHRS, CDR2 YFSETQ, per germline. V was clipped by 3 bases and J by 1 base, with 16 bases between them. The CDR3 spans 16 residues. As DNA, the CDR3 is TGCGCCAGCAGCTCACTACAGGGAGGGGGGAACACTGAAGCTTTCTTT. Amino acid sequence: CASSSLQGGGNTEAFF.

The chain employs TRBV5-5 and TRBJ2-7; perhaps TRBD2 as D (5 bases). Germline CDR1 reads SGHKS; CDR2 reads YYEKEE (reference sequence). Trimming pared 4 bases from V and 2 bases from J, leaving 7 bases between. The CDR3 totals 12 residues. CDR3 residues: CASSLGTYEQYF. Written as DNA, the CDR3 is TGTGCCAGCAGCCTCGGGACCTACGAGCAGTACTTC.

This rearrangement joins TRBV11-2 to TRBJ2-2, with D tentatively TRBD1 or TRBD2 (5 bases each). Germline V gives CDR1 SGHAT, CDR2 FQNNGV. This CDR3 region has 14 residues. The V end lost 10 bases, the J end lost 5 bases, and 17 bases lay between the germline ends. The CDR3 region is CAIEASEGTGELFF. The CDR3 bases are TGTGCCATCGAAGCAAGCGAGGGGACCGGGGAGCTGTTTTTT. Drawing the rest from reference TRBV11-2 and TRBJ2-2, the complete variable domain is EAGVAQSPRYKIIEKRQSVAFWCNPISGHATLYWYQQILGQGPKLLIQFQNNGVVDDSQLPKDRFSAERLKGVDSTLKIQPAKLEDSAVYLCAIEASEGTGELFFGEGSRLTVL.

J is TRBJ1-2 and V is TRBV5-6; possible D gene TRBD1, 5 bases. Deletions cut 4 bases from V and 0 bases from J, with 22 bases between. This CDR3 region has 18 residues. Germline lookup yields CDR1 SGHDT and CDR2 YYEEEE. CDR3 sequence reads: CASSRSWGLQLANYGYTF. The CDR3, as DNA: TGTGCCAGCAGCCGTTCATGGGGACTTCAATTAGCTAACTATGGCTACACCTTC.

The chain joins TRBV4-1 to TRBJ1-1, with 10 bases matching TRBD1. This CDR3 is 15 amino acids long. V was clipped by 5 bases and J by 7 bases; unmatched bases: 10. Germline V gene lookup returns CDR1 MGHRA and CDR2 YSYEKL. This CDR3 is CASSYPGTGVDEAFF. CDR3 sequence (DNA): TGCGCCAGCAGCTACCCGGGGACAGGGGTTGATGAAGCTTTCTTT.

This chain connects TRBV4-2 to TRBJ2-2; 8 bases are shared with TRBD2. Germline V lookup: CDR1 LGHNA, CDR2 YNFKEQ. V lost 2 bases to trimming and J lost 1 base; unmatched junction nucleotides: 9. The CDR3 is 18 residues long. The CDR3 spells CASSQPHGGGRNTGELFF. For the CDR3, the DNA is TGTGCCAGCAGCCAACCCCACGGCGGGGGGAGGAACACCGGGGAGCTGTTTTTT.

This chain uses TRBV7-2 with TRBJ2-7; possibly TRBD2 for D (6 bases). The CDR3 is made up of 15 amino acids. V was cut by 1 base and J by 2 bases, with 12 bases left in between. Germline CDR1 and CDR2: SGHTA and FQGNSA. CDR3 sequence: CASSLEEGPAYEQYF. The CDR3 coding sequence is TGTGCCAGCAGCTTAGAGGAGGGTCCCGCCTACGAGCAGTACTTC.

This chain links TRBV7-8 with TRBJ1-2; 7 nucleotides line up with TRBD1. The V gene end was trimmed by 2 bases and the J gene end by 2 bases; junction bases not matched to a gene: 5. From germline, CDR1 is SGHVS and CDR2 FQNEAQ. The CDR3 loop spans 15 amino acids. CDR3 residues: CASSLIQGGNYGYTF. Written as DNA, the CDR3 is TGTGCCAGCAGCTTAATCCAGGGGGGGAACTATGGCTACACCTTC.

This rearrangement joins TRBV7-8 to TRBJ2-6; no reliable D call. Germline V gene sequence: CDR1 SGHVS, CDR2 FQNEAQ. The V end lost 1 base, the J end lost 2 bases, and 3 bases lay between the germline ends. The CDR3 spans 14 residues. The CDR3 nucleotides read TGTGCCAGCAGCTTAGGGGCTGGGGCCAACGTCCTGACTTTC. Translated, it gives CASSLGAGANVLTF.

The CDR3 loop reads CASNYRSGNTIYF. The CDR3 DNA reads TGTGCCAGCAACTACCGCTCTGGAAACACCATATATTTT. This chain joins TRBV5-8 and TRBJ1-3; no firm D call. CDR1 is SGHTS and CDR2 is YDEGEE in the germline V gene. The CDR3 spans 13 residues. Deletions cut 6 bases from V and 0 bases from J, with 7 bases between.

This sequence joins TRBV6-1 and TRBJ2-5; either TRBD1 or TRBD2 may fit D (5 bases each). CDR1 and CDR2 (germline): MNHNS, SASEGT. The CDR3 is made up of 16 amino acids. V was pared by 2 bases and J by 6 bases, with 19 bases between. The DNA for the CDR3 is TGTGCCAGCAGTGAACACGGCCGAGGGGCATTGAAGACCCAGTACTTC. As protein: CASSEHGRGALKTQYF.

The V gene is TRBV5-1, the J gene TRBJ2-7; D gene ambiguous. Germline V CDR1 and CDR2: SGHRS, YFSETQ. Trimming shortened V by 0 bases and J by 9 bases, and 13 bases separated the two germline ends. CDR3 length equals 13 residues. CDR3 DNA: TGCGCCAGCAGCTTGGAAGGTCGATCGGGGCAGTACTTC. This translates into CASSLEGRSGQYF.

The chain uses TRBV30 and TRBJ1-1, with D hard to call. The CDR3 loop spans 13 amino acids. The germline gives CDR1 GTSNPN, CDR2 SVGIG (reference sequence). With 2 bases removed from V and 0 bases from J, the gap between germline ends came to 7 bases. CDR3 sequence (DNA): TGTGCCTGGAGTCACGGTTTGAACACTGAAGCTTTCTTT. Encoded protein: CAWSHGLNTEAFF.

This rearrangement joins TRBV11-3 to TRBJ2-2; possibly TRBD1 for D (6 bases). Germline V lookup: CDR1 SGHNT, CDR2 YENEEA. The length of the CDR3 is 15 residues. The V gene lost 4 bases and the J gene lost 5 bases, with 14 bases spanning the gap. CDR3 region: CASSWRQEETGELFF. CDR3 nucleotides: TGTGCCAGCAGCTGGAGACAGGAAGAGACCGGGGAGCTGTTTTTT.

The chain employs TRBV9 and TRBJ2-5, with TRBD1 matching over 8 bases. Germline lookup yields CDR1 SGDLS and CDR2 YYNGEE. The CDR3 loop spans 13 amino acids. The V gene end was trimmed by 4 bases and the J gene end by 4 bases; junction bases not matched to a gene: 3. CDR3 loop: CASSSTGVETQYF. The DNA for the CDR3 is TGTGCCAGCAGCTCGACAGGGGTAGAGACCCAGTACTTC.

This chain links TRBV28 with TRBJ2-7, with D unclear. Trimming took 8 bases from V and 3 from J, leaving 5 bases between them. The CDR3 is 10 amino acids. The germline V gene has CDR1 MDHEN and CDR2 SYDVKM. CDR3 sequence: CASANYEQYF. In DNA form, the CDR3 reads TGTGCCAGCGCGAACTACGAGCAGTACTTC. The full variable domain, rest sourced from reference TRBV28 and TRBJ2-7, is DVKVTQSSRYLVKRTGEKVFLECVQDMDHENMFWYRQDPGLGLRLIYFSYDVKMKEKGDIPEGYSVSREKKERFSLILESASTNQTSMYLCASANYEQYFGPGTRLTVT.

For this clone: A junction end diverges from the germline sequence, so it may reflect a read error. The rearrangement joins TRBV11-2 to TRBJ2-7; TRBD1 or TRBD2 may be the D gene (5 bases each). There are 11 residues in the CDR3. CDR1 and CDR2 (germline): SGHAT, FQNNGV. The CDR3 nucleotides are TGTGCCAGCAGCTTAGGGGGGAAATCTACTTTC. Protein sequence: CASSLGGKSTF.

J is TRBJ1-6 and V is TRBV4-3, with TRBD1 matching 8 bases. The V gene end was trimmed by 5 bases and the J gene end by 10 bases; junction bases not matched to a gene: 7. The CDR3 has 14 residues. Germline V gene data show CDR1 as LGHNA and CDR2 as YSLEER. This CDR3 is CASSFDRGWSPLHF. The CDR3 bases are TGCGCCAGCAGCTTCGACAGGGGTTGGTCACCCCTCCACTTT.